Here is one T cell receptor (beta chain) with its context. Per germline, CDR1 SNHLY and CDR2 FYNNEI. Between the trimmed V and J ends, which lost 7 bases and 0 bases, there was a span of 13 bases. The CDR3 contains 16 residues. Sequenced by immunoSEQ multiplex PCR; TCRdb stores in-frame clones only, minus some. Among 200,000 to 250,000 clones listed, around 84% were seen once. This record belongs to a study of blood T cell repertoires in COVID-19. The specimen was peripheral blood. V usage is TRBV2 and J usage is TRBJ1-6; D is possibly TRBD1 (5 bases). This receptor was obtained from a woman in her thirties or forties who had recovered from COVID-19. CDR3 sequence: CASKTGDSSYNSPLHF. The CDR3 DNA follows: TGTGCCAGCAAAACAGGCGATAGCTCCTATAATTCACCCCTCCACTTT.